These 11 T cell receptor beta chains were sequenced from one sample in a study of Ad26.COV2.S vaccination and SARS-CoV-2 variants. Assay used: immunoSEQ multiplex PCR; TCRdb lists only in-frame clones, some missing. The table includes around 400,000 clones, about nine tenths detected once. The treatment denotes: around 19 received Ad26.COV2.S at low or high dose, single or two shots; about 5 received placebo; per-sample allocation not given. Day 63 following the first vaccine or placebo injection was when the samples were taken. Material: peripheral blood, obtained in a trial of Ad26.COV2.S vaccine versus placebo. Receptors originate from a person between 18 and 65 years old who received the Ad26.COV2.S COVID-19 vaccine or a placebo.

This chain uses TRBV7-3 with TRBJ2-5; 8 bases line up with TRBD2. Trimming at V came to 3 bases and at J to 2 bases, leaving 14 bases not matched to a gene. CDR3 length equals 18 residues. The germline gives CDR1 SGHTA, CDR2 FQGTGA. CDR3 sequence (DNA): TGTGCCAGCAGCTTGGGCCTAGCGGGCTTCCTAGGGCAAGAGACCCAGTACTTC. This translates into CASSLGLAGFLGQETQYF.

The chain employs TRBV7-9 and TRBJ2-1; D gene ambiguous. Germline CDR1 reads SEHNR; CDR2 reads FQNEAQ (reference sequence). The CDR3 totals 12 residues. V was clipped by 4 bases and J by 10 bases, with 11 bases between them. In nucleotides, the CDR3 is TGTGCCAGCAGCTCCGACTTCCAGGAGCAGTTCTTC. Its translation is CASSSDFQEQFF.

J is TRBJ1-5 and V is TRBV2; D uncertain. CDR3 length: 13 residues. Trimming removed 6 bases at V and 3 bases at J, with 9 bases between. Germline-derived CDR1 and CDR2 are SNHLY and FYNNEI. The CDR3 region is CASSGETNQPQHF. The DNA for the CDR3 is TGTGCCAGCAGCGGAGAGACCAATCAGCCCCAGCATTTT.

V usage is TRBV25-1 and J usage is TRBJ2-1; TRBD2 might be the D (6 bases). CDR1 and CDR2 from the germline V gene are MGHDK and SYGVNS. The CDR3 loop spans 13 amino acids. V lost 7 bases and J lost 5, with 12 bases in between. The CDR3, as DNA: TGTGCCAGCACTACGGGACTGAACAATGAGCAGTTCTTC. Translated, it gives CASTTGLNNEQFF.

The rearrangement links TRBV13 to TRBJ2-5; 7 positions match TRBD1. This CDR3 contains 15 residues. The germline CDR1 and CDR2 sequences are PRHDT and FYEKMQ (reference sequence). Trimming took 1 base from V and 4 from J; bases not matched to a gene: 6. The CDR3 DNA is TGTGCCAGCAGCTTAGCAGGGGGTGGAGGAGAGACCCAGTACTTC. Its protein is CASSLAGGGGETQYF. Looking up the rest from reference TRBV13 and TRBJ2-5 gives the full variable domain: AAGVIQSPRHLIKEKRETATLKCYPIPRHDTVYWYQQGPGQDPQFLISFYEKMQSDKGSIPDRFSAQQFSDYHSELNMSSLELGDSALYFCASSLAGGGGETQYFGPGTRLLVL.

The genes are TRBV28 and TRBJ2-5; D tentatively reads TRBD1 or TRBD2 (6 bases each). CDR1 and CDR2 (germline): MDHEN, SYDVKM. The CDR3 runs 13 residues. V was clipped by 6 bases and J by 10 bases, with 18 bases between them. The CDR3 DNA reads TGTGCCAGCAGCCCCCCGGGGGCCTACTTCCAGTACTTC. Protein product: CASSPPGAYFQYF.

The chain carries TRBV2 and TRBJ1-5; the D is unclear. Germline V gives CDR1 SNHLY, CDR2 FYNNEI. V lost 7 bases and J lost 0, with 10 bases in between. This CDR3 has 14 amino acids. The DNA for the CDR3 is TGTGCCAGCACCAGACAACTTAGCAATCAGCCCCAGCATTTT. This gives the protein CASTRQLSNQPQHF.

The V and J genes are TRBV5-4 and TRBJ1-2, with D perhaps matching TRBD1 (5 bases). There are 13 residues in the CDR3. Germline lookup yields CDR1 SGHNT and CDR2 YYREEE (reference sequence). Trimming took 1 base from V and 8 from J, leaving 12 bases between them. The CDR3 DNA sequence: TGTGCCAGCAGCTTGTTGACAGAGAGGGGCTACACCTTC. Encoded protein: CASSLLTERGYTF.

This chain uses TRBV5-4 with TRBJ1-4; 10 positions match TRBD1. V was clipped by 4 bases and J by 4 bases; unmatched bases: 7. The CDR3 has 16 amino acids. The germline gives CDR1 SGHNT, CDR2 YYREEE (reference sequence). The CDR3 here is CASSVGRTGGNEKLFF. CDR3 coding DNA: TGTGCCAGCAGCGTTGGGAGGACAGGGGGTAATGAAAAACTGTTTTTT.

This clone has only one observation. V is TRBV4-1 and J is TRBJ2-2, with a weak D call TRBD2 (6 bases). This CDR3 has 16 residues. V was clipped by 4 bases and J by 4 bases, with 16 bases between them. CDR1 is MGHRA, CDR2 YSYEKL, per germline. This CDR3 reads CASSPIGGRITGELFF. DNA for the CDR3: TGCGCCAGCAGCCCGATCGGAGGGAGGATCACCGGGGAGCTGTTTTTT.

This clone has a single count. V and J are TRBV27 and TRBJ1-4; D not resolved. With 3 bases removed from V and 8 bases from J, the gap between germline ends came to 7 bases. The CDR3 is 12 amino acids. Germline assignment: CDR1 MNHEY and CDR2 SMNVEV (reference sequence). The CDR3 region is CASSFVGEKLFF. In nucleotides, the CDR3 is TGTGCCAGCAGTTTTGTTGGGGAAAAACTGTTTTTT.